This T cell receptor (beta chain) came from a study of T cell responses to AZD1222 COVID-19 vaccine. This table comes from immunoSEQ multiplex PCR, and its TCRdb copy is limited to in-frame clones, with some not included. The data hold approximately 150,000 clones, with approximately 90% observed a single time. V shed 4 bases, J shed 0 bases, and the junction held 8 bases outside the gene matches. The CDR3 is made up of 16 amino acids. CDR1 and CDR2 from the germline V gene are SEHNR and FQNEAQ (reference sequence). The genes are TRBV7-9 and TRBJ2-5; 7 bases are a match to TRBD2. The receptor was derived from an adult in good health. Sequencing was performed on peripheral blood, taken on day 0 of AZD1222 vaccination. This chain's CDR3 is CASSSGGNLYQETQYF. CDR3 bases: TGTGCCAGCAGCTCCGGGGGGAACCTGTACCAAGAGACCCAGTACTTC.